The 21 T cell receptor delta chains in this list originate from one sample, sequenced in a study of gamma-delta chains in newborns, infants, children. TCRdb used CATT to re-call clones from the reads. The data contain about 6,400 delta-chain clones, 2.6% of them singletons. Sequencing was carried out using blood. These receptors were taken from a child who was a newborn, infant or young child, either healthy, febrile or measles-vaccinated (not recorded which).

In regard to this clone: This may come from a read error, since a much larger clone is one base off. The rearrangement links TRDV2 to TRDJ3; 12 positions agree with TRDD3. CDR3 length: 20 residues. The germline V gene encodes CDR1 GEAIGNYY and CDR2 EKD. The CDR3 bases are TGTGCCTGTGGCACCTACTGGGGGATACAGAGCTCCTGGGACACCCGACAGATGTTTTTC. Translating gives CACGTYWGIQSSWDTRQMFF.

On this clone: A far larger clone is off by one base, so a read error is likely. The chain employs TRDV2 and TRDJ3; TRDD3 agrees at 13 bases. CDR3 length equals 19 residues. Germline CDR1 GEAIGNYY, CDR2 EKD. The CDR3 sequence is CARDRVLGDTPWDTRQMFF. The CDR3 DNA reads as TGTGCCCGTGACAGAGTACTGGGGGATACGCCTTGGGACACCCGACAGATGTTTTTC.

This clone has a handful of counts. Other DNA sequences in the same sample also yield this CDR3. The V call is TRDV2, the J call TRDJ3; 10 bases match TRDD3. V was pared by 0 bases and J by 2 bases, with 6 bases of the junction left unmatched. The length of the CDR3 is 19 residues. CDR1 is GEAIGNYY, CDR2 EKD, per germline. This CDR3 reads CACDTVLGDTTWDTRQMFF. The CDR3 bases are TGTGCCTGTGACACCGTTTTGGGGGATACAACCTGGGACACCCGACAGATGTTTTTC.

This clone was counted only a few times. An end of the junction does not agree with germline; a read error may underlie this. The chain combines TRDV2 with TRDJ3; 11 nucleotides align to TRDD3. The germline gives CDR1 GEAIGNYY, CDR2 EKD. This CDR3 spans 19 amino acids. As DNA, the CDR3 is TGTGCCTGTGACACCGTACTGGGGGATAGCTCCTTGGACACCCGACAGACGTTTTTC. Protein product: CACDTVLGDSSLDTRQTFF.

The rearrangement links TRDV2 to TRDJ3; 10 bases fit TRDD3. TCRdb gives no J gene; it was assigned here by matching the DNA to germline. The CDR3 spans 21 residues. Trimming removed 0 bases from V and 2 bases from J; junction bases left unmatched: 12. The V gene's germline CDR1 is GEAIGNYY and CDR2 EKD. The CDR3, as DNA: TGTGCCTGTGACACCGGCTTCCTACTGGGGGATGGCACCTGGGACACCCGACAGATGTTTTTC. Its translation: CACDTGFLLGDGTWDTRQMFF.

This clone was seen a handful of times. TCRdb's protein, taken from a much larger clone, differs from this DNA's translation at residue 13, likely owing to a read error; the protein displayed comes from the DNA. The chain is built from TRDV2 and TRDJ2, with TRDD3 matching 11 bases. CDR3 length: 17 residues. Germline V gene lookup returns CDR1 GEAIGNYY and CDR2 EKD. Here the CDR3 DNA reads TGTGCCTGTGACATACTGGGGGATAATTCGTTGACATCACAACTCTTCTTT. This codes for CACDILGDNSLTSQLFF.

This clone is medium-sized (0.01 to 0.1%) by share. The likely explanation is a read error, given a far larger clone one base away. The chain recombines TRDV2 with TRDJ3; 8 bases fit TRDD3. J was trimmed by 0 bases and V by 3 bases; bases with no gene match: 3. The CDR3 is 17 residues long. The germline V gene has CDR1 GEAIGNYY and CDR2 EKD. CDR3 in amino acids: CACDAWGSSWDTRQMFF. The DNA for the CDR3 is TGTGCCTGTGACGCCTGGGGGAGCTCCTGGGACACCCGACAGATGTTTTTC.

This clone has just a few counts. This may be a read error: a much more frequent sequence differs by one nucleotide. The rearrangement uses TRDV2 and TRDJ3; TRDD3 matches 12 bases. The CDR3 has 20 residues. Looked up from germline, CDR1 is GEAIGNYY and CDR2 is EKD. The CDR3 bases are TGTGCCTGTGACACCGGCTGGGGGATACGCGGAAGCTGGGGCACCCGACAGATGTTTTTC. Its translation: CACDTGWGIRGSWGTRQMFF.

In its sample, this clone ranks as medium-sized. Other DNA sequences in the same sample also yield this CDR3. This chain links TRDV2 with TRDJ2; no firm D call. Between the trimmed V and J ends, which lost 1 base and 6 bases, there was a span of 5 bases. This CDR3 has 12 residues. CDR1 is GEAIGNYY, CDR2 EKD, per germline. The CDR3: CACDTLPAQLFF. DNA of the CDR3: TGTGCCTGTGACACTCTCCCAGCACAACTCTTCTTT.

The table lists this clone with a few counts. The TCRdb record carries a much larger clone's protein, which differs from this DNA's translation at residue 5; a read error is the likely cause, and the protein listed here is the DNA translation. The chain uses TRDV2 and TRDJ3; D is ambiguous. This CDR3 has 14 residues. Per the germline V gene, CDR1 is GEAIGNYY and CDR2 is EKD. Trimming took off 3 bases at V and 5 bases at J, with 7 bases between the two ends. The CDR3: CACDAVGDTRQMFF. The DNA of the CDR3 is TGTGCCTGTGACGCCGTGGGGGACACCCGACAGATGTTTTTC.

By frequency in the sample, this clone is medium-sized (0.01 to 0.1%). This may arise from a read error, as a much more abundant clone is one base away. This sample also contains other DNA sequences that code for the same CDR3. The chain couples TRDV2 to TRDJ3; 12 bases line up with TRDD3. Trimming removed 4 bases from V and 0 bases from J; junction bases left unmatched: 3. The CDR3 has 18 residues. Looked up from germline, CDR1 is GEAIGNYY and CDR2 is EKD. The CDR3 is CACDTGGYSSWDTRQMFF. The CDR3 nucleotides are TGTGCCTGTGATACTGGGGGATACAGCTCCTGGGACACCCGACAGATGTTTTTC.

The chain combines TRDV2 with TRDJ3, with 10 bases lining up with TRDD3. CDR1 GEAIGNYY and CDR2 EKD come from the germline V gene. The CDR3 is 20 amino acids. V trimming: 0 bases; J trimming: 2 bases; junction bases outside the gene matches: 9. The CDR3 reads CACDTATGGFLPWDTRQMFF. As DNA, the CDR3 is TGTGCCTGTGACACCGCGACTGGGGGATTCCTCCCCTGGGACACCCGACAGATGTTTTTC.

This clone is medium-sized by share. In the same sample, other DNA sequences code for this CDR3. The chain combines TRDV2 with TRDJ1; TRDD3 matches at 8 bases. Per germline, CDR1 GEAIGNYY and CDR2 EKD. V gave up 2 bases and J gave up 1 base; unmatched junction bases: 5. This CDR3 spans 15 amino acids. The CDR3 reads CACDILGASTDKLIF. The CDR3 DNA reads as TGTGCCTGTGACATACTGGGGGCCTCCACCGATAAACTCATCTTT.

Worth noting for this clone: At one end, the junction sequence differs from germline, possibly due to a read error. The gene calls are TRDV2 and TRDJ2; 12 positions agree with TRDD3. The length of the CDR3 is 15 residues. Germline V gene lookup returns CDR1 GEAIGNYY and CDR2 EKD. CDR3 bases: TGTGCCTGTGACACCGTACTGGGGGATACAGTACAACTCTTCTTT. Translating it yields CACDTVLGDTVQLFF.

The chain employs TRDV2 and TRDJ3; TRDD3 aligns across 12 bases. Germline V gene sequence: CDR1 GEAIGNYY, CDR2 EKD. V lost 3 bases, J lost 0 bases, and 8 bases stayed unmatched. The CDR3 runs to 20 residues. As DNA, the CDR3 is TGTGCCTGTGACCGACTGGGGGATACTCGGAGCTCCTGGGACACCCGACAGATGTTTTTC. This sequence encodes CACDRLGDTRSSWDTRQMFF.

Judged by abundance, this clone is medium-sized (0.01 to 0.1%). The V call is TRDV2, the J call TRDJ3; weak D call: TRDD3 (6 bases). Germline V gives CDR1 GEAIGNYY, CDR2 EKD. This CDR3 is 17 amino acids long. Trimming cost V 1 base and J 0 bases, with 9 bases left between them. This chain's CDR3 is CACDTILGSWDTRQMFF. The CDR3 DNA reads as TGTGCCTGTGACACGATACTGGGCTCCTGGGACACCCGACAGATGTTTTTC.

This clone was counted a few times. The protein given in TCRdb and the translation of the DNA differ at residue 16, and the sequence presented here derives from the DNA. Written as DNA, the CDR3 is TGTGCCTGTGACAAAGTACTGGGGGAAAAAGCTTTGACAGCACAACCCTTCTTT. Translation: CACDKVLGEKALTAQPFF. The chain joins TRDV2 to TRDJ2; TRDD3 matches 9 bases. Germline-derived CDR1 and CDR2 are GEAIGNYY and EKD. This CDR3 is 18 amino acids long.

In its sample, this clone ranks as medium-sized. This likely traces to a read error, being one base from a far larger clone. At the DNA level, this CDR3 is encoded by other sequences in the same sample as well. The J gene is TRDJ3, the V gene TRDV2; 11 bases line up with TRDD3. Trimming at V came to 1 base and at J to 2 bases, leaving 3 bases not matched to a gene. The CDR3 sequence is 18 residues long. Germline V gene data show CDR1 as GEAIGNYY and CDR2 as EKD. The CDR3 nucleotides are TGTGCCTGTGACACGGTACTGGGGGATACCTGGGACACCCGACAGATGTTTTTC. Translation gives CACDTVLGDTWDTRQMFF.

Comments on this clone: A far larger clone is off by one base, so a read error is likely. J is TRDJ3 and V is TRDV2, with 9 bases matching TRDD3. CDR1 is GEAIGNYY and CDR2 is EKD in the germline V gene. CDR3 length: 19 amino acids. The ends lost 3 bases at V and 0 bases at J; junction bases unmatched: 8. The CDR3 loop reads CACDAVLGESSWDTRQMFF. CDR3 sequence (DNA): TGTGCCTGTGACGCCGTACTGGGGGAGAGCTCCTGGGACACCCGACAGATGTTTTTC.

Comments on this clone: It differs at one base from a far larger clone, so likely a read error. V and J are TRDV2 and TRDJ1, with 10 bases that match TRDD3. Losses at the gene ends were 3 bases for V and 4 bases for J; bases not matched to a gene: 4. The CDR3 runs to 14 residues. The germline V gene encodes CDR1 GEAIGNYY and CDR2 EKD. Here the CDR3 DNA reads TGTGCCTGTGACTACTGGGGGATGGACGATAAACTCATCTTT. Encoded protein: CACDYWGMDDKLIF.

This clone is deemed medium-sized. The genes are TRDV2 and TRDJ3; TRDD3 matches 9 bases. Germline V gene lookup returns CDR1 GEAIGNYY and CDR2 EKD. The CDR3 extends over 19 amino acids. J was trimmed by 0 bases and V by 0 bases; bases with no gene match: 5. CDR3 bases: TGTGCCTGTGACACCTTACTGGGGGACCGCTCCTGGGACACCCGACAGATGTTTTTC. Its protein is CACDTLLGDRSWDTRQMFF.